Shown below are 19 T cell receptor beta chains from a single sample sequenced in a study of blood T cells in healthy people across ages. PCR was performed a second time for about 6 to 12 cycles using a sample-barcoded 5' primer and a J-beta primer mix. MiXCR, run by TCRdb on the 5' RACE reads, gives a single entry per CDR3 protein. This sample has some 1.8 million distinct CDR3 sequences, with about 39% found just once. Input material: blood. The receptors were gathered from a human donor in good health.

This sequence joins TRBV10-3 and TRBJ1-5; D may be TRBD1 (6 bases). Germline V lookup: CDR1 ENHRY, CDR2 SYGVKD. The CDR3 length is 14 residues. Trimming removed 4 bases from V and 4 bases from J, with 11 bases in between. The CDR3: CAISGLQGNQPQHF. The CDR3 DNA reads as TGTGCCATCAGTGGGTTACAGGGTAATCAGCCCCAGCATTTT.

This clonotype was detected a few times. The CDR3 loop reads CASSLAQAYNEQFF. The CDR3 DNA is TGTGCCAGCAGTTTGGCACAGGCCTACAATGAGCAGTTCTTC. The chain employs TRBV28 and TRBJ2-1, with D possibly TRBD1 on 5 matching bases. The CDR3 is made up of 14 amino acids. Germline CDR1 MDHEN, CDR2 SYDVKM. V was cut by 3 bases and J by 2 bases, with 8 bases left in between.

In its sample, this clonotype was seen a few times. The rearrangement uses TRBV11-3 and TRBJ2-1; D remains ambiguous. The V end lost 3 bases, the J end lost 4 bases, and 13 bases lay between the germline ends. The CDR3 totals 15 residues. Germline lookup yields CDR1 SGHNT and CDR2 YENEEA. This chain's CDR3 is CASSFTGLIYNEQFF. For the CDR3, the DNA is TGTGCCAGCAGCTTTACCGGGTTGATATACAATGAGCAGTTCTTC. The full variable domain, its missing parts supplied by reference TRBV11-3 and TRBJ2-1, is EAGVVQSPRYKIIEKKQPVAFWCNPISGHNTLYWYLQNLGQGPELLIRYENEEAVDDSQLPKDRFSAERLKGVDSTLKIQPAELGDSAVYLCASSFTGLIYNEQFFGPGTRLTVL.

About this clonotype: It may be a read error: a sequence one base away is much more abundant. In this CDR3 the conserved last residue, phenylalanine or tryptophan, is missing, so a read error is likely. The rearrangement uses TRBV12-3 or TRBV12-4 and TRBJ2-1; 8 bases align to TRBD1. The CDR3 is 16 residues long. V trimming: 5 bases; J trimming: 2 bases; junction bases outside the gene matches: 8. The DNA of the CDR3 is TGTGCCAGCAGTCGACAGGGGCCGGGAGCCTACAATGAGCAGTTCTCC. Protein sequence: CASSRQGPGAYNEQFS.

This clonotype appeared a few times. J is TRBJ2-3 and V is TRBV4-1; tentatively, D is TRBD1 (5 bases). This CDR3 has 15 residues. V was shortened by 1 base and J by 5 bases, with 13 bases between the two germline ends. The germline V gene has CDR1 MGHRA and CDR2 YSYEKL. The CDR3 protein is CASSQGRGALDTQYF. As DNA, the CDR3 is TGCGCCAGCAGCCAAGGACGTGGGGCCCTAGATACGCAGTATTTT.

This clonotype occurred a few times. The chain has TRBV6-2 or TRBV6-3 and TRBJ2-5, with unresolved D. Per germline, CDR1 MNHEY and CDR2 SVGEGT. The CDR3 length is 14 residues. With 4 bases removed from V and 5 bases from J, the gap between germline ends came to 14 bases. CDR3 sequence: CASSSRNRDETQYF. The CDR3 region has the DNA TGTGCCAGCAGTTCTAGAAACCGTGATGAGACCCAGTACTTC.

The chain couples TRBV5-1 to TRBJ2-2; TRBD1 is a possible D gene (5 bases). CDR3 length: 14 residues. The V gene lost 4 bases and the J gene lost 1 base, with 8 bases spanning the gap. Germline V gene sequence: CDR1 SGHRS, CDR2 YFSETQ. The CDR3 DNA sequence: TGCGCCAGCAGCCGACAGCAGAACACCGGGGAGCTGTTTTTT. This encodes CASSRQQNTGELFF.

The J gene is TRBJ2-3, the V gene TRBV6-5; a weak D match, TRBD2 (5 bases). The CDR3 has 20 residues. The germline V gene encodes CDR1 MNHEY and CDR2 SVGAGI. Trimming stripped 2 bases from V and 2 bases from J, with 26 bases between. The CDR3, as DNA: TGTGCCAGCAGTTACGTTGGACTTGGGCTAACCAGCAAAGACACAGATACGCAGTATTTT. It codes for CASSYVGLGLTSKDTDTQYF.

The CDR3 spells CASRSDTQYF. The CDR3 DNA reads TGTGCCAGCAGGTCTGATACGCAGTATTTT. V usage is TRBV6-2 or TRBV6-3 and J usage is TRBJ2-3; D gene unclear. The CDR3 contains 10 residues. The V gene's germline CDR1 is MNHEY and CDR2 SVGEGT. The V end was cut by 6 bases, the J end by 6 bases, with 4 bases between.

This clonotype was found a few times. This chain links TRBV7-9 with TRBJ2-7, with no clear D. Trimming shortened V by 6 bases and J by 2 bases, and 11 bases separated the two germline ends. From germline, CDR1 is SEHNR and CDR2 FQNEAQ (reference sequence). This CDR3 spans 13 amino acids. The CDR3 is CASRGLQPYEQYF. CDR3 coding DNA: TGTGCCAGCAGGGGCCTACAACCCTACGAGCAGTACTTC.

This clonotype appeared a few times. The chain is built from TRBV24-1 and TRBJ2-1; perhaps D is TRBD1 or TRBD2 (6 bases each). The V end lost 9 bases, the J end lost 9 bases, and 17 bases lay between the germline ends. The CDR3 is 13 amino acids. Germline V gene sequence: CDR1 KGHDR, CDR2 SFDVKD. The CDR3 DNA sequence: TGTGCCACCGCTAACTTACAGGGAGGTGAGCAGTTCTTC. Protein product: CATANLQGGEQFF.

A few counts support this clonotype. The chain has TRBV20-1 and TRBJ1-6; TRBD1 matches at 9 bases. Germline V CDR1 and CDR2: DFQATT, SNEGSKA (reference sequence). Losses at the gene ends were 3 bases for V and 9 bases for J; bases not matched to a gene: 3. The CDR3 length is 13 residues. The CDR3: CSARGTGFSPLHF. The DNA of the CDR3 is TGCAGTGCTAGGGGGACAGGGTTTTCACCCCTCCACTTT.

In nucleotides, the CDR3 is TGCAGTTCTCGGGGGGGCTTAGCTAACTATGGCTACACCTTC. The encoded protein is CSSRGGLANYGYTF. The chain carries TRBV20-1 and TRBJ1-2, with D tentatively TRBD1 (6 bases). Germline CDR1 reads DFQATT; CDR2 reads SNEGSKA (reference sequence). The CDR3 sequence is 14 residues long. The ends were cut back, 8 bases at V and 0 bases at J, with 16 bases in the middle.

In its sample, this clonotype was seen a few times. The rearrangement joins TRBV15 to TRBJ2-3, with 12 bases lining up with TRBD2. The CDR3 runs to 16 residues. Trimming at V came to 5 bases and at J to 1 base, leaving 4 bases not matched to a gene. Germline CDR1 LNHNV, CDR2 YYDKDF (reference sequence). In nucleotides, the CDR3 is TGTGCCACCAGCTTCCGACTAGCGGGGGGCACAGATACGCAGTATTTT. This gives the protein CATSFRLAGGTDTQYF. The entire variable domain, with the rest obtained from reference TRBV15 and TRBJ2-3, is as follows: DAMVIQNPRYQVTQFGKPVTLSCSQTLNHNVMYWYQQKSSQAPKLLFHYYDKDFNNEADTPDNFQSRRPNTSFCFLDIRSPGLGDTAMYLCATSFRLAGGTDTQYFGPGTRLTVL.

The genes are TRBV7-2 and TRBJ2-1; 12 bases match TRBD1. V gave up 6 bases and J gave up 7 bases; unmatched junction bases: 13. The CDR3 runs 17 residues. Germline CDR1 reads SGHTA; CDR2 reads FQGNSA. DNA for the CDR3: TGTGCCAGCAGTCCCAAGGCGGGACAGGGGGCTATGAATGAGCAGTTCTTC. Protein: CASSPKAGQGAMNEQFF.

The count of this clonotype is one. This chain joins TRBV4-3 and TRBJ2-2; D gene unclear. The CDR3 is 15 amino acids. The germline gives CDR1 LGHNA, CDR2 YSLEER. Trimming removed 1 base at V and 3 bases at J, with 9 bases between. CDR3 nucleotides: TGCGCCAGCAGCCAAGTTGGATCATACACCGGGGAGCTGTTTTTT. It encodes CASSQVGSYTGELFF.

This clonotype was detected a few times. The chain combines TRBV4-3 with TRBJ1-4; a possible D gene is TRBD1 (5 bases). Looked up from germline, CDR1 is LGHNA and CDR2 is YSLEER. There are 12 residues in the CDR3. V was shortened by 5 bases and J by 7 bases, with 8 bases between the two germline ends. CDR3: CASSAGGEKLFF. CDR3 nucleotides: TGCGCCAGCAGCGCGGGGGGTGAAAAACTGTTTTTT.

The V gene is TRBV20-1, the J gene TRBJ2-1; the match to TRBD1 covers 11 bases. CDR1 DFQATT and CDR2 SNEGSKA come from the germline V gene (reference sequence). The CDR3 extends over 14 amino acids. V lost 5 bases and J lost 5; bases outside the gene matches: 5. The CDR3 region has the DNA TGCAGTGCTGACGGACAGGGGGCACACAATGAGCAGTTCTTC. The encoded protein is CSADGQGAHNEQFF.

This clonotype was counted only a few times. The chain links TRBV20-1 to TRBJ1-5; 8 bases match TRBD1. Unmatched junction bases numbered 7, after V lost 4 bases and J lost 5 bases. The CDR3 is 14 amino acids. Per the germline V gene, CDR1 is DFQATT and CDR2 is SNEGSKA (reference sequence). CDR3 amino acids: CSAKRTGPHQPQHF. CDR3 nucleotides: TGCAGTGCTAAAAGGACAGGGCCCCATCAGCCCCAGCATTTT.